The next 6 T cell receptor beta chains were all read from a single sample in a study of T cell responses to AZD1222 COVID-19 vaccine. The repertoire was sequenced with immunoSEQ multiplex PCR; TCRdb's copy has only in-frame clones and lacks some. Of approximately 150,000 clones in the sample, 92% are singletons; the top ten hold roughly 3.9%. The sample consisted of peripheral blood, taken 28 days after the second AZD1222 dose. Source of these receptors: an adult who received the AZD1222 COVID-19 vaccine.

CDR3 in amino acids: CASSFPGSGEQYF. CDR3 nucleotide sequence: TGTGCCAGCAGTTTTCCAGGGTCCGGCGAGCAGTACTTC. The chain joins TRBV6-2 or TRBV6-3 to TRBJ2-7, with D maybe TRBD1 (5 bases). Trimming removed 4 bases at V and 6 bases at J, with 13 bases between. This CDR3 contains 13 residues. The germline gives CDR1 MNHEY, CDR2 SVGEGT.

V usage is TRBV5-1 and J usage is TRBJ2-2, with 14 bases aligning to TRBD2. This CDR3 has 19 residues. Germline CDR1 reads SGHRS; CDR2 reads YFSETQ. Trimming cost V 6 bases and J 1 base; bases outside gene matches: 11. CDR3 sequence reads: CASNPGLAGGVWNTGELFF. CDR3 coding DNA: TGCGCCAGCAACCCTGGACTAGCGGGAGGAGTTTGGAACACCGGGGAGCTGTTTTTT.

The chain links TRBV27 to TRBJ2-7, with D possibly being TRBD1 (6 bases). Per germline, CDR1 MNHEY and CDR2 SMNVEV (reference sequence). V lost 4 bases and J lost 9, with 13 bases in between. The CDR3 has 12 residues. CDR3 loop: CASSSQGTGQYF. In DNA, the CDR3 is TGTGCCAGCAGTTCACAGGGTACCGGGCAGTACTTC.

The chain combines TRBV7-9 with TRBJ2-7; D may be TRBD1 or TRBD2 (6 bases each). V was clipped by 2 bases and J by 4 bases, with 12 bases between them. CDR1 and CDR2 (germline): SEHNR, FQNEAQ (reference sequence). The CDR3 runs to 14 residues. The CDR3 DNA sequence: TGTGCCAGCAGCTTAATATTAGGGGGGTACGAGCAGTACTTC. Amino acids: CASSLILGGYEQYF.

This rearrangement joins TRBV20-1 to TRBJ1-6, with D possibly TRBD1 on 6 matching bases. Trimming took off 3 bases at V and 7 bases at J, with 13 bases between the two ends. Looked up from germline, CDR1 is DFQATT and CDR2 is SNEGSKA (reference sequence). The length of the CDR3 is 14 residues. The CDR3 bases are TGCAGTGCTAGTTGGGGACATCCGAATTCACCCCTCCACTTT. It translates to CSASWGHPNSPLHF.

J is TRBJ1-2 and V is TRBV19, with a tentative D call TRBD1 (5 bases). This CDR3 is 14 amino acids long. The germline V gene has CDR1 LNHDA and CDR2 SQIVND (reference sequence). V dropped 4 bases and J dropped 8 bases, with 17 bases sitting between them. The CDR3 protein is CASSTVSAGWGYTF. DNA of the CDR3: TGTGCCAGTAGTACAGTCTCGGCAGGGTGGGGCTACACCTTC.